This T cell receptor (beta chain) is drawn from a study of cytomegalovirus exposure and HLA in healthy donors. Study-level information: The Caucasian-associated ancestry cluster held roughly 81% of 350 to 450 genotyped donors. Study results and limitations: In a later analysis, HLA-C alleles had the fewest associated TCRs, DRB1 alleles the most. CMV antigen specificity was confirmed in vitro for three CMV-associated chains.

The study sampled nominally healthy donors, though unrecorded immune exposures were likely. PCR involved 60 Vbeta and 13 Jbeta primers. The method was immunoSEQ multiplex PCR; TCRdb's version includes in-frame clones alone and lacks a portion of them. The data hold under 200,000 clones, with around 75% observed a single time. The ends lost 0 bases at V and 3 bases at J; junction bases unmatched: 11. Germline V CDR1 and CDR2: MGHRA, YSYEKL. This CDR3 comprises 17 residues. Comment on this clone: Its antigen is unidentified.

The sample taken for sequencing was PBMCs. The chain joins TRBV4-1 to TRBJ2-7; TRBD2 matches 7 bases. The clonotype was recovered from a human donor in good health. The CDR3 coding sequence is TGCGCCAGCAGCCAAGAGGATGTGGGGGGGTCTAACTACGAGCAGTACTTC. It translates to CASSQEDVGGSNYEQYF.